This TCR beta chain emerged from a study of shared clonotypes between healthy human individuals. This CDR3 spans 13 amino acids. Germline V lookup: CDR1 MNHEY, CDR2 SVGAGI. The V end was cut by 6 bases, the J end by 7 bases, with 13 bases between. Sorted subsets were amplified in replicate PCRs using around 220 ng DNA, 30,000 to 35,000 T cell genomes. Original methodology: Junction-only sequences without quality scores were provided by ImmunoSEQ, so filtering was different. The repertoire was sequenced with immunoSEQ multiplex PCR; TCRdb's copy has only in-frame clones and lacks some. V and J calls plus clone size are reproduced from that table; the DNA served to infer D and trimming. This table has around 2,000,000 clones, roughly 94% appearing once. Naive CD8 cells were CD45RO-negative, positively selected for CCR7, excluding terminally differentiated effector memory CD45RA+ cells. Of note for this clone: The antigen remains undetermined.

Study-wide results and limits: Donors were few, which limited the genetic and exposure-history diversity represented. The sole specimen, blood, was sampled, and tissue repertoires likely differ.

Source material: naive CD8+ T cells sorted from blood. This sequence joins TRBV6-5 and TRBJ2-1; the D gene is possibly TRBD2 (6 bases). The TCR sequence derives from a man aged 18 to 29 in good health. The CDR3 nucleotides read TGTGCCAGCAGGCGACTAGGGGTGAATGAGCAGTTCTTC. It yields the protein CASRRLGVNEQFF.